The subject of this entry is one T cell receptor (beta chain). Its antigen is currently unknown. This sample is part of a study of cytomegalovirus exposure and HLA in healthy donors. Study-level background: A prior study identified 117 million unique TCR beta sequences from 150 million to 200 million T cells.

This CDR3 region has 17 residues. The junction had 15 bases not matched to a gene; V was cut back by 5 bases and J by 7 bases. CDR1 is SEHNR and CDR2 is FQNEAQ in the germline V gene (reference sequence). Study-wide results and limits: Within an earlier analysis, most TCR beta V segments proved productive either about 90% or about 30% of the time. Overall, approximately 180 TCR beta chains were annotated as cytomegalovirus-associated.

13 Jbeta primers and 60 Vbeta primers were used for the PCR. Per the authors' pipeline: Counted up in a later analysis, unique TCR beta chains came to about 83 million, with about 9.9 million shared. Clones were read by immunoSEQ multiplex PCR, and TCRdb kept only the in-frame ones, dropping some. For V, J and clone size, that table is used; D and trimming come from the DNA. The sample spans 55,000 to 85,000 clones; the ten largest clones claim over 3%. Sequenced material: PBMCs. J is TRBJ2-1 and V is TRBV7-9; 9 bases fit TRBD2. This receptor was obtained from a female donor in good health and CMV-seropositive. CDR3 DNA: TGTGCCAGCAGCCCCCACTCTGGCGGGGGGGTCGTAAATGAGCAGTTCTTC. Amino acid sequence: CASSPHSGGGVVNEQFF.